This TCR beta chain was captured in a study of blood T cell repertoires in COVID-19. About the research overall: COVID-19 samples, acute and convalescent, were from the United States, Italy and Spain.

V was shortened by 7 bases and J by 2 bases, with 12 bases between the two germline ends. Per germline, CDR1 SNHLY and CDR2 FYNNEI. There are 13 residues in the CDR3. Using immunoSEQ multiplex PCR, the repertoire was profiled, and TCRdb retains in-frame clones only, with some absent. The sample carries about 270,000 clones, 85% to 90% recorded once. Seattle enrolled patients during active infection and tracked them longitudinally. This TCR derives from a woman aged 30 to 39 with COVID-19, enrolled during active disease. The sequenced material came from peripheral blood. The V gene is TRBV2, the J gene TRBJ2-7, with D unresolved. The CDR3 nucleotides read TGTGCCAGCACTGTGGAGTCGACCTACGAGCAGTACTTC. Translated, it gives CASTVESTYEQYF.